The 30 T cell receptor beta chains given below trace back to one sample, sequenced in a study of blood T cell repertoires in COVID-19. Assay used: immunoSEQ multiplex PCR; TCRdb lists only in-frame clones, some missing. This sample has 150,000 to 200,000 clones, with just under 85% found just once. The sequenced material came from peripheral blood. Receptor source: a human donor with acute or convalescent COVID-19. The donor label of this sample is uncertain.

The J gene is TRBJ2-1, the V gene TRBV6-5, with TRBD2 matching 11 bases. The J segment lost 7 bases and the V segment lost 7 bases, leaving 6 bases of the junction unmatched. The CDR3 sequence is 14 residues long. CDR1 and CDR2 (germline): MNHEY, SVGAGI. The CDR3 nucleotides are TGTGCCAGCACTACTAGCGGGAGAAGTAATGAGCAGTTCTTC. This gives the protein CASTTSGRSNEQFF.

The chain couples TRBV18 to TRBJ2-3; D is undetermined. V was cut by 0 bases and J by 2 bases, with 9 bases left in between. There are 15 residues in the CDR3. Per the germline V gene, CDR1 is KGHSH and CDR2 is LQKENI. The CDR3 sequence: CASSPPAGYTDTQYF. In nucleotides, the CDR3 is TGTGCCAGCTCACCACCAGCAGGATACACAGATACGCAGTATTTT.

The rearrangement uses TRBV6-5 and TRBJ1-2; the D is unclear. CDR3 size: 13 residues. The germline V and J ends were trimmed by 5 bases and 4 bases, with 11 bases remaining between them. Germline CDR1 MNHEY, CDR2 SVGAGI. Here the CDR3 reads CASSPTALYGYTF. CDR3 DNA: TGTGCCAGCAGTCCAACAGCACTCTATGGCTACACCTTC.

The chain uses TRBV29-1 and TRBJ2-7, with D perhaps matching TRBD1 (6 bases). This CDR3 has 11 residues. With 5 bases removed from V and 3 bases from J, the gap between germline ends came to 8 bases. Germline V gene lookup returns CDR1 SQVTM and CDR2 ANQGSEA. The CDR3 protein is CSVMDSYEQYF. The DNA for the CDR3 is TGCAGCGTTATGGACAGCTACGAGCAGTACTTC.

CDR3 coding DNA: TGTGCCATCAAGGGTTTCGGACAGGGGAACTACGAGCAGTACTTC. Its translation: CAIKGFGQGNYEQYF. The rearrangement links TRBV10-3 to TRBJ2-7; TRBD1 matches at 9 bases. Trimming cost V 7 bases and J 3 bases; bases outside gene matches: 10. The length of the CDR3 is 15 residues. CDR1 is ENHRY and CDR2 is SYGVKD in the germline V gene.

There are a few counts of this clone. The chain links TRBV30 to TRBJ1-6, with 8 bases lining up with TRBD1. This CDR3 spans 13 amino acids. The germline V gene has CDR1 GTSNPN and CDR2 SVGIG (reference sequence). The trim removed 5 bases at V and 8 bases at J, leaving 5 bases unmatched. As DNA, the CDR3 is TGTGCCTGGGCGGACAGGGCGGATTCACCCCTCCACTTT. The encoded protein is CAWADRADSPLHF.

The V gene is TRBV3-1 (or the pseudogene TRBV3-2), the J gene TRBJ1-1; 11 positions match TRBD1. Trimming took 3 bases from V and 4 from J; bases not matched to a gene: 7. There are 16 residues in the CDR3. Germline V gene sequence: CDR1 LGHDT, CDR2 YNNKEL (reference sequence). CDR3 sequence (DNA): TGTGCCAGCAGCCAGCGGACAGGGGGCAGTAGCACTGAAGCTTTCTTT. Residues: CASSQRTGGSSTEAFF.

The CDR3 here is CAINEDRVDEQFF. CDR3 nucleotide sequence: TGTGCCATCAACGAGGACAGGGTTGATGAGCAGTTCTTC. V gene TRBV10-3 combines with J gene TRBJ2-1; TRBD1 aligns across 8 bases. This CDR3 has 13 amino acids. The germline CDR1 and CDR2 sequences are ENHRY and SYGVKD. Unmatched junction bases numbered 7, after V lost 7 bases and J lost 8 bases.

The chain combines TRBV6-6 with TRBJ2-5; 8 positions match TRBD2. Germline V gene data show CDR1 as MNHNY and CDR2 as SVGAGI (reference sequence). There are 13 residues in the CDR3. V dropped 6 bases and J dropped 6; count of bases not matched to a gene: 6. The CDR3 loop reads CASSPGGGKTQYF. The DNA for the CDR3 is TGTGCCAGCAGCCCCGGGGGGGGGAAGACCCAGTACTTC.

This clone was observed once. The chain is built from TRBV2 and TRBJ2-1, with 9 bases lining up with TRBD1. Germline CDR1 SNHLY, CDR2 FYNNEI. This CDR3 spans 17 amino acids. Trimming took 4 bases from V and 6 from J; bases not matched to a gene: 13. The CDR3: CASSGGQPGQGRNEQFF. As DNA, the CDR3 is TGTGCCAGCAGTGGGGGCCAACCGGGACAGGGACGCAATGAGCAGTTCTTC.

This clone appeared a single time. This chain links TRBV9 with TRBJ2-1, with D tentatively TRBD2 (6 bases). The V gene's germline CDR1 is SGDLS and CDR2 YYNGEE. V lost 3 bases and J lost 6, with 16 bases in between. CDR3 size: 15 residues. CDR3 amino acids: CASSERGSGVNEQFF. CDR3 sequence (DNA): TGTGCCAGCAGCGAAAGGGGTAGCGGAGTCAATGAGCAGTTCTTC.

This chain uses TRBV6-5 with TRBJ1-2, with unresolved D. V lost 7 bases, J lost 5 bases, and 11 bases lay in between. The CDR3 contains 12 residues. From germline, CDR1 is MNHEY and CDR2 SVGAGI. Here the CDR3 reads CASTLAGYGYTF. The CDR3 DNA is TGTGCCAGCACCCTTGCGGGGTATGGCTACACCTTC.

The rearrangement joins TRBV9 to TRBJ2-1, with D maybe TRBD2 (5 bases). This CDR3 contains 16 residues. V dropped 0 bases and J dropped 4 bases, with 14 bases sitting between them. The V gene's germline CDR1 is SGDLS and CDR2 YYNGEE. In DNA, the CDR3 is TGTGCCAGCAGCGTAGGGCGGGCCCTTACATACAATGAGCAGTTCTTC. The encoded protein is CASSVGRALTYNEQFF.

This chain joins TRBV9 and TRBJ2-1; D may be TRBD2 (5 bases). The CDR3 spans 15 residues. Germline V gene lookup returns CDR1 SGDLS and CDR2 YYNGEE. The V and J ends lost 0 bases and 5 bases respectively, with 12 bases between them. CDR3 region: CASSVEGSQHNEQFF. In DNA, the CDR3 is TGTGCCAGCAGCGTAGAAGGGAGTCAGCACAATGAGCAGTTCTTC.

This clone was counted once. The gene calls are TRBV6-2 or TRBV6-3 and TRBJ2-2; TRBD1 aligns across 9 bases. The CDR3 covers 17 residues. Germline V gives CDR1 MNHEY, CDR2 SVGEGT. Trimming at V came to 2 bases and at J to 3 bases, leaving 7 bases not matched to a gene. For the CDR3, the DNA is TGTGCCAGCAGTTACATTACCGGGACAGGGTACACCGGGGAGCTGTTTTTT. It translates to CASSYITGTGYTGELFF.

The chain couples TRBV10-3 to TRBJ1-2; 8 positions match TRBD1. CDR3 size: 14 residues. The germline V gene encodes CDR1 ENHRY and CDR2 SYGVKD. The ends lost 4 bases at V and 4 bases at J; junction bases unmatched: 5. The CDR3 region is CAISGQGLGYGYTF. CDR3 nucleotides: TGTGCCATCAGTGGACAGGGGCTGGGCTATGGCTACACCTTC.

V and J are TRBV4-2 and TRBJ2-1; 8 nucleotides agree with TRBD2. Germline-derived CDR1 and CDR2 are LGHNA and YNFKEQ. The CDR3 is made up of 18 amino acids. The J segment lost 1 base and the V segment lost 4 bases, leaving 12 bases of the junction unmatched. The CDR3: CASSPAAEAGDSYNEQFF. The CDR3 DNA reads TGTGCCAGCAGCCCCGCGGCGGAAGCGGGAGATTCCTACAATGAGCAGTTCTTC.

This clone was found a few times. The chain is built from TRBV28 and TRBJ2-3; D might be TRBD2 (5 bases). This CDR3 comprises 15 residues. Germline CDR1 reads MDHEN; CDR2 reads SYDVKM. V was clipped by 6 bases and J by 3 bases, with 16 bases between them. The CDR3 DNA is TGTGCCAGCAGCTCCCACTCGAGGGCTACAGATACGCAGTATTTT. Its protein is CASSSHSRATDTQYF.

The rearrangement uses TRBV12-3 or TRBV12-4 and TRBJ1-2; 8 bases agree with TRBD1. Losses at the gene ends were 10 bases for V and 8 bases for J; bases not matched to a gene: 12. This CDR3 is 13 amino acids long. The CDR3 DNA is TGTGCCACTTCTTTTGGACAGGGAGGAGGCTACACCTTC. It codes for CATSFGQGGGYTF.

As regards this clone: Additional DNA sequences in this sample encode the identical CDR3. This chain uses TRBV28 with TRBJ2-3; 11 nucleotides match TRBD2. Trimming removed 6 bases from V and 1 base from J; junction bases left unmatched: 3. The CDR3 contains 15 residues. The germline gives CDR1 MDHEN, CDR2 SYDVKM. The CDR3 region has the DNA TGTGCCAGCAGCTTAGCGGGGGGGGGCACAGATACGCAGTATTTT. This codes for CASSLAGGGTDTQYF.

Turning to this clone: Other DNA sequences from this sample encode an identical CDR3 as well. This chain uses TRBV5-1 with TRBJ1-1, with a possible D match to TRBD1 (6 bases). V was clipped by 0 bases and J by 0 bases, with 9 bases between them. Germline CDR1 SGHRS, CDR2 YFSETQ. The CDR3 is 15 amino acids. CDR3 amino acids: CASSLEGGVNTEAFF. CDR3 coding DNA: TGCGCCAGCAGCTTGGAAGGGGGGGTGAACACTGAAGCTTTCTTT.

This sequence joins TRBV24-1 and TRBJ1-5; possible D gene TRBD1, 5 bases. Germline loops: CDR1 KGHDR, CDR2 SFDVKD. The CDR3 is 15 residues long. Trimming shortened V by 5 bases and J by 2 bases, and 12 bases separated the two germline ends. CDR3 sequence (DNA): TGTGCCACCAGTGGGGGAACCAGGGGCAATCAGCCCCAGCATTTT. It codes for CATSGGTRGNQPQHF.

The V call is TRBV2, the J call TRBJ1-5; tentatively, D is TRBD1 (6 bases). This CDR3 has 16 residues. V dropped 5 bases and J dropped 7 bases, with 21 bases sitting between them. Germline V gene lookup returns CDR1 SNHLY and CDR2 FYNNEI. The CDR3 DNA sequence: TGTGCCAGCAGTCACCCTTCGACAGGTCATGGGCAGCCCCAGCATTTT. Amino acid sequence: CASSHPSTGHGQPQHF.

The rearrangement links TRBV3-1 (or the pseudogene TRBV3-2) to TRBJ2-1, with a weak D call TRBD1 (6 bases). The CDR3 is 14 amino acids. Germline lookup yields CDR1 LGHDT and CDR2 YNNKEL (reference sequence). Trimming removed 0 bases at V and 8 bases at J, with 11 bases between. The CDR3 coding sequence is TGTGCCAGCAGCCAAGACGCAGGGGCCTATGAGCAGTTCTTC. It encodes CASSQDAGAYEQFF.

This clone is a singleton in its sample. The chain recombines TRBV5-1 with TRBJ2-7, with 9 positions matching TRBD2. The ends lost 4 bases at V and 4 bases at J; junction bases unmatched: 9. From germline, CDR1 is SGHRS and CDR2 YFSETQ. The CDR3 sequence is 15 residues long. CDR3 residues: CASSPQVAGEYEQYF. The CDR3 DNA reads as TGCGCCAGCAGCCCGCAGGTAGCGGGAGAATACGAGCAGTACTTC.

This rearrangement joins TRBV6-4 to TRBJ1-4; D is unclear. Trimming removed 3 bases at V and 7 bases at J, with 12 bases between. Germline V lookup: CDR1 MRHNA, CDR2 SNTAGT. This CDR3 has 14 residues. CDR3 residues: CASSDGPTLEKLFF. Here the CDR3 DNA reads TGTGCCAGCAGTGATGGGCCCACACTTGAAAAACTGTTTTTT.

The chain carries TRBV19 and TRBJ2-6, with 7 bases aligning to TRBD1. Germline lookup yields CDR1 LNHDA and CDR2 SQIVND (reference sequence). The J segment lost 1 base and the V segment lost 11 bases, leaving 8 bases of the junction unmatched. This CDR3 contains 15 residues. The CDR3 reads CASTDRRSGANVLTF. DNA of the CDR3: TGTGCCTCCACGGACAGGCGTTCTGGGGCCAACGTCCTGACTTTC.

The V and J genes are TRBV5-1 and TRBJ2-5, with TRBD2 matching over 7 bases. The CDR3 extends over 13 amino acids. V lost 4 bases to trimming and J lost 5 bases; unmatched junction nucleotides: 5. Germline CDR1 is SGHRS and CDR2 is YFSETQ. CDR3 coding DNA: TGCGCCAGCAGCCCCTGGGGGGGGGAGACCCAGTACTTC. Translating gives CASSPWGGETQYF.

V usage is TRBV2 and J usage is TRBJ2-7; D perhaps matches TRBD1 (7 bases). The CDR3 contains 13 residues. V lost 4 bases, J lost 6 bases, and 13 bases lay in between. Germline-derived CDR1 and CDR2 are SNHLY and FYNNEI. The CDR3 sequence is CASSVGRGAEQYF. The DNA of the CDR3 is TGTGCCAGCAGTGTAGGCAGGGGGGCCGAGCAGTACTTC. The full variable domain, rest sourced from reference TRBV2 and TRBJ2-7, is EPEVTQTPSHQVTQMGQEVILRCVPISNHLYFYWYRQILGQKVEFLVSFYNNEISEKSEIFDDQFSVERPDGSNFTLKIRSTKLEDSAMYFCASSVGRGAEQYFGPGTRLTVT.

The chain carries TRBV6-5 and TRBJ1-1, with 8 nucleotides matching TRBD1. The V gene end was trimmed by 6 bases and the J gene end by 2 bases; junction bases not matched to a gene: 8. The germline V gene encodes CDR1 MNHEY and CDR2 SVGAGI. The CDR3 is made up of 15 amino acids. The CDR3 region is CASSPLTGANTEAFF. In nucleotides, the CDR3 is TGTGCCAGCAGCCCCCTGACAGGGGCTAACACTGAAGCTTTCTTT.